These 6 T cell receptor beta chains were all obtained from the same sample, sequenced in a study of Ad26.COV2.S vaccination and SARS-CoV-2 variants. The sample's treatment: over 15 received Ad26.COV2.S at low or high dose, single or two shots; several received placebo; per-sample allocation not given. Samples came from day 63 after the first vaccine or placebo injection. Clones were sequenced by immunoSEQ multiplex PCR, and TCRdb holds only the in-frame ones, with some missing. The data contain about 680,000 clones, around 92% of them singletons. Sequencing used peripheral blood, obtained in a trial of Ad26.COV2.S vaccine versus placebo. The receptors shown here come from a person aged 18 to 59 who received the Ad26.COV2.S COVID-19 vaccine or a placebo.

V usage is TRBV6-5 and J usage is TRBJ2-1, with D possibly matching TRBD1 (5 bases). The CDR3 has 16 amino acids. V was trimmed by 0 bases and J by 0 bases, leaving 9 bases between them. Germline V gene data show CDR1 as MNHEY and CDR2 as SVGAGI. The CDR3 DNA reads TGTGCCAGCAGTTACTCAGGGGCCCTCTCCTACAATGAGCAGTTCTTC. Translated, it gives CASSYSGALSYNEQFF.

This chain links TRBV10-3 with TRBJ1-1, with D perhaps matching TRBD1 (5 bases). Germline V gene sequence: CDR1 ENHRY, CDR2 SYGVKD. The CDR3 is 13 amino acids. Trimming cost V 4 bases and J 1 base, with 7 bases left between them. The CDR3 DNA is TGTGCCATCAGTGGCGACAGGAACACTGAAGCTTTCTTT. Its protein is CAISGDRNTEAFF.

The chain is built from TRBV5-6 and TRBJ1-6; a possible D gene is TRBD1 (6 bases). Germline CDR1 SGHDT, CDR2 YYEEEE. V was trimmed by 4 bases and J by 0 bases, leaving 11 bases between them. The CDR3 sequence is 16 residues long. The CDR3 spells CASSPDRSSYNSPLHF. The CDR3 region has the DNA TGTGCCAGCAGCCCTGACAGGAGCTCCTATAATTCACCCCTCCACTTT.

The chain links TRBV9 to TRBJ1-2; maybe TRBD1 (5 bases). Germline V CDR1 and CDR2: SGDLS, YYNGEE. There are 13 residues in the CDR3. Trimming left V 3 bases short and J 7 bases short, with 13 bases between. Here the CDR3 DNA reads TGTGCCAGCAGCGATCCTGGGGGAAGTGGCTACACCTTC. It translates to CASSDPGGSGYTF.

V usage is TRBV6-5 and J usage is TRBJ2-5; 8 bases are shared with TRBD1. This CDR3 region has 14 residues. V shed 0 bases, J shed 6 bases, and the junction held 3 bases outside the gene matches. CDR1 and CDR2 from the germline V gene are MNHEY and SVGAGI. CDR3 DNA: TGTGCCAGCAGTTACTCACAGGGGGTGAAGACCCAGTACTTC. This codes for CASSYSQGVKTQYF.

This clone was observed a single time. This chain uses TRBV9 with TRBJ2-5, with D possibly TRBD1 on 6 matching bases. V lost 0 bases to trimming and J lost 5 bases, with 14 bases between them. CDR1 and CDR2 (germline): SGDLS, YYNGEE. The CDR3 has 15 residues. CDR3 residues: CASSVEGVRSETQYF. Here the CDR3 DNA reads TGTGCCAGCAGCGTAGAGGGGGTTCGCAGTGAGACCCAGTACTTC.